These 18 T cell receptor beta chains came from one sample sequenced in a study of neurological immune-mediated disorders. One entry per CDR3 protein, called by TCRdb with MiXCR from the 5' RACE reads. Among more than 35,000 distinct CDR3 sequences, roughly 3.2% were seen once, and the ten largest hold more than 12%. The sequenced material came from PBMCs. All receptors derive from a woman in her forties or fifties with multiple sclerosis.

In its sample, this clonotype was seen many times. The chain is built from TRBV7-3 and TRBJ2-5; D possibly corresponds to TRBD2 (5 bases). Germline lookup yields CDR1 SGHTA and CDR2 FQGTGA. The germline V and J ends were trimmed by 2 bases and 2 bases, with 15 bases remaining between them. CDR3 length: 16 amino acids. DNA of the CDR3: TGTGCCAGCAGCTTACGAGATCGGCGAGGGCAAGAGACCCAGTACTTC. Protein: CASSLRDRRGQETQYF.

The sample holds many counts of this clonotype. This chain joins TRBV20-1 and TRBJ1-1; 8 positions match TRBD1. V lost 6 bases and J lost 11; bases outside the gene matches: 8. Germline V CDR1 and CDR2: DFQATT, SNEGSKA (reference sequence). This CDR3 is built from 11 residues. CDR3 amino acids: CSASTGELAFF. The CDR3 coding sequence is TGCAGTGCATCGACAGGGGAGTTGGCTTTCTTT.

In this sample, this clonotype turned up many times. The rearrangement links TRBV5-1 to TRBJ2-2; 7 nucleotides align to TRBD1. In germline, CDR1 is SGHRS, CDR2 YFSETQ. The CDR3 consists of 15 residues. V trimming: 5 bases; J trimming: 0 bases; junction bases outside the gene matches: 4. CDR3 in DNA: TGCGCCAGCAGTGGGGGACAGACGAACACCGGGGAGCTGTTTTTT. Residues: CASSGGQTNTGELFF.

There are many counts of this clonotype. This sequence joins TRBV5-1 and TRBJ2-7, with a tentative D call TRBD1 (6 bases). CDR3 length: 15 amino acids. Germline lookup yields CDR1 SGHRS and CDR2 YFSETQ. Trimming stripped 4 bases from V and 6 bases from J, with 20 bases between. Written as DNA, the CDR3 is TGCGCCAGCAGCCGCTGGGGGCTAGAGGACGGCGAGCAGTACGTC. Protein product: CASSRWGLEDGEQYV.

This clonotype was counted ten times or more. The V and J genes are TRBV5-1 and TRBJ2-5; 7 nucleotides align to TRBD1. Germline assignment: CDR1 SGHRS and CDR2 YFSETQ. The CDR3 extends over 15 amino acids. Trimming took 7 bases from V and 2 from J; bases not matched to a gene: 11. The CDR3 here is CASASTGAYQETQYF. The DNA of the CDR3 is TGCGCCAGCGCCAGCACAGGGGCGTATCAAGAGACCCAGTACTTC.

This clonotype was picked up a small number of times. The J gene is TRBJ2-1, the V gene TRBV5-1, with 10 bases aligning to TRBD2. CDR3 length equals 15 residues. J was trimmed by 7 bases and V by 0 bases; bases with no gene match: 4. Germline CDR1 is SGHRS and CDR2 is YFSETQ. The CDR3 is CASSLVSGGKNEQFF. CDR3 DNA: TGCGCCAGCAGCTTGGTTAGCGGGGGGAAAAATGAGCAGTTCTTC.

This clonotype has a count of ten or more. The chain employs TRBV7-2 and TRBJ2-1; D uncertain. V gave up 1 base and J gave up 0 bases, with 7 bases separating them. The CDR3 has 15 residues. Looked up from germline, CDR1 is SGHTA and CDR2 is FQGNSA. DNA for the CDR3: TGTGCCAGCAGCTTAGGTCCCCTCTCCTACAATGAGCAGTTCTTC. It specifies CASSLGPLSYNEQFF.

J is TRBJ2-2 and V is TRBV11-2, with D unresolved. The length of the CDR3 is 15 residues. Trimming left V 5 bases short and J 0 bases short, with 10 bases between. The germline V gene encodes CDR1 SGHAT and CDR2 FQNNGV. CDR3 residues: CASSPGDPNTGELFF. The DNA for the CDR3 is TGTGCCAGCAGCCCAGGCGACCCGAACACCGGGGAGCTGTTTTTT.

This clonotype was picked up many times. The chain carries TRBV5-1 and TRBJ2-1; the match to TRBD2 covers 12 bases. The CDR3 consists of 19 residues. CDR1 is SGHRS, CDR2 YFSETQ, per germline. With 3 bases clipped from V and 0 bases from J, the junction kept 10 bases outside the gene matches. The CDR3 spells CASSSEGLAGGPSYNEQFF. The CDR3 DNA is TGCGCCAGCAGCTCGGAGGGTCTAGCGGGGGGGCCCTCCTACAATGAGCAGTTCTTC.

About this clonotype: This CDR3 fails to terminate in the conserved phenylalanine or tryptophan, so it likely reflects a read error. This sequence joins TRBV4-2 and TRBJ2-7, with D unclear. Trimming stripped 4 bases from V and 0 bases from J, with 10 bases between. Germline V gene data show CDR1 as LGHNA and CDR2 as YNFKEQ. The CDR3 runs 14 residues. The CDR3 nucleotides read TGTGCCAGCAGCCCCTCACAGAGCTCCTACGAGCAGTACAAC. This codes for CASSPSQSSYEQYN.

This clonotype came up many times. The chain combines TRBV20-1 with TRBJ1-6; TRBD1 might be the D (5 bases). Trimming left V 5 bases short and J 7 bases short, with 12 bases between. This CDR3 has 13 residues. Germline lookup yields CDR1 DFQATT and CDR2 SNEGSKA (reference sequence). The CDR3 DNA reads as TGCAGTGCTGAGGCAGGGTACAATTCACCCCTCCACTTT. This translates into CSAEAGYNSPLHF.

This clonotype occurred many times. The CDR3 sequence is CASSQLLSLGVRNEQFF. DNA for the CDR3: TGCGCCAGCAGCCAACTACTTAGTCTTGGAGTCCGTAATGAGCAGTTCTTC. The chain has TRBV4-1 and TRBJ2-1, with unresolved D. The CDR3 is made up of 17 amino acids. Trimming left V 2 bases short and J 7 bases short, with 21 bases between. The germline V gene has CDR1 MGHRA and CDR2 YSYEKL.

The table lists this clonotype with many counts. The V and J genes are TRBV15 and TRBJ2-1; D call uncertain. The CDR3 runs to 13 residues. The V gene's germline CDR1 is LNHNV and CDR2 YYDKDF (reference sequence). V lost 0 bases and J 7 bases, leaving 7 bases between the germline ends. The CDR3 nucleotides are TGTGCCACCAGCAGAGATCATATGAATGAGCAGTTCTTC. Translated, it gives CATSRDHMNEQFF.

This clonotype came up many times. This chain links TRBV5-1 with TRBJ1-6, with D maybe TRBD1 (5 bases). Per the germline V gene, CDR1 is SGHRS and CDR2 is YFSETQ. V dropped 2 bases and J dropped 7 bases, with 16 bases sitting between them. The CDR3 covers 16 residues. In DNA, the CDR3 is TGCGCCAGCAGCTTCGCTTCGGGCGGGGGGAATTCACCCCTCCACTTT. Protein product: CASSFASGGGNSPLHF.

This clonotype has at least ten counts. V gene TRBV11-2 combines with J gene TRBJ2-2; no definite D call. This CDR3 region has 13 residues. CDR1 is SGHAT, CDR2 FQNNGV, per germline. The V and J ends lost 1 base and 5 bases respectively, with 5 bases between them. CDR3 in DNA: TGTGCCAGCAGCTTAGTCTCGACCGGGGAGCTGTTTTTT. Protein: CASSLVSTGELFF.

This clonotype was observed many times. This chain joins TRBV5-1 and TRBJ2-1; TRBD1 agrees at 11 bases. CDR1 is SGHRS, CDR2 YFSETQ, per germline. V was pared by 0 bases and J by 8 bases, with 7 bases of the junction left unmatched. The CDR3 consists of 16 residues. The CDR3 loop reads CASSLDGTGGVYEQFF. In DNA form, the CDR3 reads TGCGCCAGCAGCTTGGATGGGACAGGGGGGGTCTATGAGCAGTTCTTC. Drawing the rest from reference TRBV5-1 and TRBJ2-1, the complete variable domain is KAGVTQTPRYLIKTRGQQVTLSCSPISGHRSVSWYQQTPGQGLQFLFEYFSETQRNKGNFPGRFSGRQFSNSRSEMNVSTLELGDSALYLCASSLDGTGGVYEQFFGPGTRLTVL.

This clonotype was recorded at least ten times. The chain combines TRBV28 with TRBJ2-7, with D possibly called TRBD1 or TRBD2 (6 bases each). The CDR3 is 15 amino acids. Germline CDR1 MDHEN, CDR2 SYDVKM. V was shortened by 3 bases and J by 3 bases, with 15 bases between the two germline ends. Written as DNA, the CDR3 is TGTGCCAGCAGTTTGCCCCCCGGGGGCGGCTACGAGCAGTACGTC. Encoded protein: CASSLPPGGGYEQYV.

This clonotype was seen a few times. A much larger clone differs by one base, so this may be a read error. This is likely a read error, given that the CDR3 carries no conserved phenylalanine or tryptophan at its end. The chain couples TRBV24-1 to TRBJ2-5, with TRBD2 matching over 9 bases. J was trimmed by 6 bases and V by 5 bases; bases with no gene match: 15. CDR1 and CDR2 from the germline V gene are KGHDR and SFDVKD. CDR3 length: 17 residues. CDR3 sequence: CATSVLGPRTSEKTQYI. In DNA form, the CDR3 reads TGTGCCACCAGTGTCTTAGGCCCGAGGACTAGCGAAAAGACCCAGTACATC.